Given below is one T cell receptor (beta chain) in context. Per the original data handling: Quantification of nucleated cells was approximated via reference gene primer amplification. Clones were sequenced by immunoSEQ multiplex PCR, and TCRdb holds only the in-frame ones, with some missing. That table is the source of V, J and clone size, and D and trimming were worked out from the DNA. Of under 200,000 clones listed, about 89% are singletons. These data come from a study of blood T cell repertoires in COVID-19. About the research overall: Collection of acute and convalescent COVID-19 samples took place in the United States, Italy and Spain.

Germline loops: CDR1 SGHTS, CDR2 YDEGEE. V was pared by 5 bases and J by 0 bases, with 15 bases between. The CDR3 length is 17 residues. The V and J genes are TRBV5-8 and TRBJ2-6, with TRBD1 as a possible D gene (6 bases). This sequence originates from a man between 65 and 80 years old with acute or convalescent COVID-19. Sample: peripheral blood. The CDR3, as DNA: TGTGCCAGCAGTCACAGACAGGACTTCTCTGGGGCCAACGTCCTGACTTTC. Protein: CASSHRQDFSGANVLTF. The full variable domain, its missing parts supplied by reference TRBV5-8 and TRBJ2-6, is EAGVTQSPTHLIKTRGQQATLRCSPISGHTSVYWYQQALGLGLQFLLWYDEGEERNRGNFPPRFSGRQFPNYSSELNVNALELEDSALYLCASSHRQDFSGANVLTFGAGSRLTVL.